Following are 14 T cell receptor beta chains from one sample sequenced in a study of T cells after yellow fever vaccination (dated by TCRdb to the late 2010s). Library preparation employed 5' RACE. This sample was sequenced with an Illumina HiSeq 2500. TCRdb trimmed the raw reads at Q25, called clones with MiXCR and kept productive beta chains. One record per CDR3 amino acid sequence lists the most common genes and DNA. The sample yields 80,000 to 100,000 distinct CDR3 sequences; roughly 8.2% were counted once. The ten largest account for 15% to 20% of the sample. Sample treatment or condition, as interpreted from the label and publication: live attenuated yellow fever vaccine strain. This sample comprised CD8+ T cells not binding an NS4B(214-222) dextramer, sorted from PBMCs, obtained more than 14 days after the first yellow fever vaccination. Reading the label with the study, this specimen's cell subset or site is: NS4B epitope dextramer-negative CD8 T cells. The receptors derive from a man aged 18 to 29 who received the YFV17D yellow fever vaccine.

This clonotype was seen more than once but under ten times. J is TRBJ2-2 and V is TRBV6-5, with unresolved D. CDR1 and CDR2 (germline): MNHEY, SVGAGI. V lost 3 bases and J 7 bases, leaving 9 bases between the germline ends. This CDR3 region has 13 residues. DNA of the CDR3: TGTGCCAGCAGTTATCGAGGTAGCGGGGAGCTGTTTTTT. Encoded protein: CASSYRGSGELFF.

This clonotype was recorded a few times. This chain links TRBV6-5 with TRBJ2-7, with 9 positions matching TRBD1. Germline-derived CDR1 and CDR2 are MNHEY and SVGAGI. Unmatched junction bases numbered 2, after V lost 2 bases and J lost 3 bases. The CDR3 has 14 residues. The CDR3 DNA sequence: TGTGCCAGCAGTTACCGGGACAGGGACTACGAGCAGTACTTC. Translation: CASSYRDRDYEQYF.

This clonotype was seen many times. This chain joins TRBV27 and TRBJ1-1, with 7 bases lining up with TRBD1. V lost 5 bases and J lost 5; bases outside the gene matches: 5. Per germline, CDR1 MNHEY and CDR2 SMNVEV (reference sequence). The length of the CDR3 is 13 residues. CDR3 sequence: CASSRQGGTEAFF. In nucleotides, the CDR3 is TGTGCCAGCAGTCGACAGGGCGGAACTGAAGCTTTCTTT.

A note on this clonotype: A read error may explain this, as a much larger clone is one base away. The CDR3 reads CASSFRDRVNEAFF. CDR3 nucleotides: TGTGCCAGCAGCTTTCGGGACAGGGTTAATGAAGCTTTCTTT. The rearrangement joins TRBV7-8 to TRBJ1-1; 9 bases fit TRBD1. J was trimmed by 7 bases and V by 3 bases; bases with no gene match: 6. CDR1 is SGHVS and CDR2 is FQNEAQ in the germline V gene. CDR3 size: 14 residues. Drawing the rest from reference TRBV7-8 and TRBJ1-1, the complete variable domain is GAGVSQSPRYKVAKRGQDVALRCDPISGHVSLFWYQQALGQGPEFLTYFQNEAQLDKSGLPSDRFFAERPEGSVSTLKIQRTQQEDSAVYLCASSFRDRVNEAFFGQGTRLTVV.

This clonotype has a handful of counts. The CDR3 loop is CSALAPDTQYF. The CDR3 region has the DNA TGCAGTGCGTTAGCCCCAGATACGCAGTATTTT. The chain links TRBV20-1 to TRBJ2-3; D not resolved. With 6 bases removed from V and 4 bases from J, the gap between germline ends came to 8 bases. The CDR3 consists of 11 residues. Germline V gene lookup returns CDR1 DFQATT and CDR2 SNEGSKA (reference sequence).

This clonotype has a handful of counts. V is TRBV4-1 and J is TRBJ2-1, with D uncertain. Germline V lookup: CDR1 MGHRA, CDR2 YSYEKL. V lost 0 bases and J 6 bases, leaving 12 bases between the germline ends. CDR3 length equals 15 residues. As DNA, the CDR3 is TGCGCCAGCAGCCAAGATGTCGGGCCCGCCAATGAGCAGTTCTTC. Amino acid sequence: CASSQDVGPANEQFF.

The table lists this clonotype with many counts. The chain joins TRBV5-1 to TRBJ2-1, with 7 positions matching TRBD2. The CDR3 is 15 residues long. The V gene's germline CDR1 is SGHRS and CDR2 YFSETQ. Germline trimming cut 0 bases from V and 8 bases from J; bases unmatched to any gene: 8. The CDR3 DNA reads as TGCGCCAGCAGCTTGGCCACGGGGGGAGGGGATGAGCAGTTCTTC. Its protein is CASSLATGGGDEQFF.

This clonotype was seen more than once but under ten times. The chain combines TRBV6-5 with TRBJ2-2; the D is unclear. Deletions cut 0 bases from V and 5 bases from J, with 10 bases between. This CDR3 has 15 amino acids. CDR1 and CDR2 (germline): MNHEY, SVGAGI. CDR3: CASSYSIWGTGELFF. The CDR3 bases are TGTGCCAGCAGTTACTCGATTTGGGGAACCGGGGAGCTGTTTTTT.

This clonotype turned up a few times. CDR3 nucleotide sequence: TGTGCCAGCAGCTTTCAGGGCCCCAGCTGGGGCTACACCTTC. Amino acid sequence: CASSFQGPSWGYTF. The V call is TRBV5-5, the J call TRBJ1-2; tentative D call: TRBD1 (5 bases). The CDR3 length is 14 residues. The V end was cut by 2 bases, the J end by 8 bases, with 16 bases between. CDR1 is SGHKS, CDR2 YYEKEE, per germline (reference sequence).

Notes on this clonotype: Being one base from a much bigger clone, this may be a read error. The chain uses TRBV6-4 and TRBJ2-3, with D possibly TRBD2 on 5 matching bases. The CDR3 loop spans 16 amino acids. Germline lookup yields CDR1 MRHNA and CDR2 SNTAGT. The CDR3 nucleotides read TGTGCCGGCAGTGACACGTCGGGGAGCGCCACAGATACGCAGTATTTT. Encoded protein: CAGSDTSGSATDTQYF.

V gene TRBV27 combines with J gene TRBJ2-7, with D uncertain. The V gene's germline CDR1 is MNHEY and CDR2 SMNVEV (reference sequence). V was shortened by 9 bases and J by 0 bases, with 30 bases between the two germline ends. This CDR3 comprises 19 residues. DNA of the CDR3: TGTGCCAGTTGTGGTCGTTGGGTCGGACCCCCCTATACCTCCTACGAGCAGTACTTC. Amino acids: CASCGRWVGPPYTSYEQYF.

There are a few counts of this clonotype. The chain carries TRBV4-2 and TRBJ2-1, with D perhaps matching TRBD1 (5 bases). V was trimmed by 0 bases and J by 6 bases, leaving 21 bases between them. From germline, CDR1 is LGHNA and CDR2 YNFKEQ. CDR3 length equals 18 residues. The CDR3 bases are TGTGCCAGCAGCCAAGATTACCGCAGGGCCTATAGGGGCAATGAGCAGTTCTTC. Its protein product is CASSQDYRRAYRGNEQFF.

This clonotype was observed a few times. The V gene is TRBV7-2, the J gene TRBJ1-1; TRBD1 agrees at 7 bases. The CDR3 spans 14 residues. CDR1 SGHTA and CDR2 FQGNSA come from the germline V gene. The ends lost 5 bases at V and 6 bases at J; junction bases unmatched: 9. For the CDR3, the DNA is TGTGCCAGCAGCCGACCGACAGGGAGGCCTGAAGCTTTCTTT. This translates into CASSRPTGRPEAFF.

This clonotype was detected a few times. The chain employs TRBV13 and TRBJ2-5; D uncertain. There are 13 residues in the CDR3. Germline V gene data show CDR1 as PRHDT and CDR2 as FYEKMQ (reference sequence). V shed 3 bases and J shed 4 bases, with 9 bases lying between them. CDR3 amino acids: CASSFSTRETQYF. The DNA for the CDR3 is TGTGCCAGCAGCTTTTCGACCCGAGAGACCCAGTACTTC.